These 27 T cell receptor beta chains were all obtained from the same sample, sequenced in a study of control samples from healthy donors and cancer patients. The assay was immunoSEQ multiplex PCR, and TCRdb's table has in-frame clones only and misses some. The data hold tens of thousands of clones, with 80% to 90% observed a single time. Sequences were obtained from PBMCs. These receptors originate from an older woman with head and neck cancer.

CDR3 protein: CASSLSAVAGANVLTF. For the CDR3, the DNA is TGTGCCAGCAGTTTAAGTGCTGTTGCTGGGGCCAACGTCCTGACTTTC. The chain couples TRBV27 to TRBJ2-6; D unresolved. V lost 2 bases and J 2 bases, leaving 10 bases between the germline ends. The CDR3 sequence is 16 residues long. Germline CDR1 and CDR2: MNHEY and SMNVEV (reference sequence).

V and J are TRBV7-2 and TRBJ1-1; perhaps TRBD1 as D (5 bases). V was trimmed by 1 base and J by 4 bases, leaving 10 bases between them. The germline V gene has CDR1 SGHTA and CDR2 FQGNSA. The CDR3 totals 14 residues. CDR3 coding DNA: TGTGCCAGCAGCTTAGAGGCCAGGGCCACTGAAGCTTTCTTT. Its translation is CASSLEARATEAFF.

This clone has only a few counts. This chain connects TRBV3-1 (or the pseudogene TRBV3-2) to TRBJ1-3; D gene uncertain. Germline CDR1 and CDR2: LGHDT and YNNKEL (reference sequence). V was trimmed by 3 bases and J by 0 bases, leaving 6 bases between them. The CDR3 is 14 amino acids. CDR3 amino acids: CASSHAISGNTIYF. CDR3 DNA sequence: TGTGCCAGCAGCCATGCGATCTCTGGAAACACCATATATTTT.

V and J are TRBV18 and TRBJ1-2, with 8 bases that match TRBD1. Germline V gene sequence: CDR1 KGHSH, CDR2 LQKENI. Unmatched junction bases numbered 2, after V lost 3 bases and J lost 5 bases. CDR3 size: 13 residues. This CDR3 reads CASSPDREYGYTF. The CDR3 DNA reads as TGTGCCAGCTCACCGGACAGGGAGTATGGCTACACCTTC.

This chain joins TRBV4-1 and TRBJ2-7, with D maybe TRBD2 (6 bases). The CDR3 covers 18 residues. Germline CDR1 MGHRA, CDR2 YSYEKL. Trimming took off 1 base at V and 2 bases at J, with 21 bases between the two ends. The CDR3 loop reads CASSQGPLRRVAAYEQYF. CDR3 DNA sequence: TGCGCCAGCAGCCAAGGACCTCTACGTCGAGTAGCGGCCTACGAGCAGTACTTC.

The CDR3, as DNA: TGTGCCAGCAGCTTGGCCAGGAGGACGGCTTACAATGAGCAGTTCTTC. This sequence encodes CASSLARRTAYNEQFF. The V gene is TRBV5-4, the J gene TRBJ2-1; a possible D gene is TRBD2 (5 bases). Trimming took 0 bases from V and 4 from J, leaving 14 bases between them. CDR3 length: 16 residues. Per germline, CDR1 SGHNT and CDR2 YYREEE (reference sequence).

V usage is TRBV5-1 and J usage is TRBJ2-6; D is uncertain. In germline, CDR1 is SGHRS, CDR2 YFSETQ. Trimming took off 4 bases at V and 2 bases at J, with 10 bases between the two ends. The CDR3 sequence is 15 residues long. The CDR3 sequence is CASSLEMAGANVLTF. The CDR3 DNA is TGCGCCAGCAGCCTGGAGATGGCTGGGGCCAACGTCCTGACTTTC.

This clone was counted a single time. The gene calls are TRBV9 and TRBJ1-1; a weak D match, TRBD1 (6 bases). CDR1 is SGDLS and CDR2 is YYNGEE in the germline V gene. This CDR3 contains 13 residues. The V end was cut by 0 bases, the J end by 3 bases, with 6 bases between. Here the CDR3 reads CASSVEGDTEAFF. In DNA, the CDR3 is TGTGCCAGCAGCGTAGAGGGGGACACTGAAGCTTTCTTT.

The V and J genes are TRBV3-1 (or the pseudogene TRBV3-2) and TRBJ2-7, with TRBD1 matching 12 bases. Germline assignment: CDR1 LGHDT and CDR2 YNNKEL (reference sequence). The CDR3 totals 15 residues. Trimming took 1 base from V and 7 from J; bases not matched to a gene: 5. In DNA, the CDR3 is TGTGCCAGCAGCCAAGCCGGGACAGGGGGCGCGGAGCAGTACTTC. Translated, it gives CASSQAGTGGAEQYF.

J is TRBJ2-1 and V is TRBV5-1; D assignment may be TRBD1 or TRBD2 (5 bases each). The CDR3 consists of 16 residues. Germline V gives CDR1 SGHRS, CDR2 YFSETQ. V was pared by 3 bases and J by 1 base, with 14 bases between. The CDR3 DNA sequence: TGCGCCAGCAGCTCCATTTTTGGGGGTTCCTACAATGAGCAGTTCTTC. The encoded protein is CASSSIFGGSYNEQFF. The full variable domain, rest sourced from reference TRBV5-1 and TRBJ2-1, is KAGVTQTPRYLIKTRGQQVTLSCSPISGHRSVSWYQQTPGQGLQFLFEYFSETQRNKGNFPGRFSGRQFSNSRSEMNVSTLELGDSALYLCASSSIFGGSYNEQFFGPGTRLTVL.

In its sample, this clone was seen once. This CDR3 reads CSVEWGGFGRIPRVDTQYF. The CDR3 bases are TGCAGCGTTGAGTGGGGGGGCTTTGGCCGGATCCCGCGCGTAGATACGCAGTATTTT. The genes are TRBV29-1 and TRBJ2-3; perhaps TRBD2 as D (7 bases). Trimming removed 3 bases at V and 5 bases at J, with 30 bases between. This CDR3 has 19 residues. The germline V gene encodes CDR1 SQVTM and CDR2 ANQGSEA.

In nucleotides, the CDR3 is TGTGCCAGCAGTGATCGGGGGTACACAGATACGCAGTATTTT. This translates into CASSDRGYTDTQYF. The chain links TRBV25-1 to TRBJ2-3; D is possibly TRBD2 (6 bases). The CDR3 is 14 amino acids. V lost 3 bases, J lost 2 bases, and 9 bases lay in between. In germline, CDR1 is MGHDK, CDR2 SYGVNS. The variable domain in full, with the rest retrieved from reference TRBV25-1 and TRBJ2-3, is EADIYQTPRYLVIGTGKKITLECSQTMGHDKMYWYQQDPGMELHLIHYSYGVNSTEKGDLSSESTVSRIRTEHFPLTLESARPSHTSQYLCASSDRGYTDTQYFGPGTRLTVL.

This sequence joins TRBV4-2 and TRBJ1-6, with no clear D. Germline loops: CDR1 LGHNA, CDR2 YNFKEQ. This CDR3 is built from 14 residues. Trimming left V 0 bases short and J 10 bases short, with 10 bases between. CDR3: CASSQDTGRSPLHF. CDR3 in DNA: TGTGCCAGCAGCCAAGATACGGGGAGATCACCCCTCCACTTT.

The genes are TRBV28 and TRBJ2-7; 7 nucleotides agree with TRBD1. CDR3 size: 17 residues. Germline V gene data show CDR1 as MDHEN and CDR2 as SYDVKM. The ends lost 6 bases at V and 1 base at J; junction bases unmatched: 15. The DNA for the CDR3 is TGTGCCAGCAGGGGTGCCTCGTTACAGGGGAGATCCTACGAGCAGTACTTC. Protein sequence: CASRGASLQGRSYEQYF.

This clone has just one count. CDR3 sequence: CASTSGLAGEETQYF. The CDR3 DNA follows: TGTGCCAGCACCTCGGGTCTAGCGGGAGAGGAGACCCAGTACTTC. The gene calls are TRBV28 and TRBJ2-5; 10 bases agree with TRBD2. Germline V gene data show CDR1 as MDHEN and CDR2 as SYDVKM. V shed 7 bases and J 5 bases; nucleotides not matched to a gene: 10. The CDR3 is 15 residues long.

This chain uses TRBV30 with TRBJ2-6; D call uncertain. The germline V gene encodes CDR1 GTSNPN and CDR2 SVGIG (reference sequence). This CDR3 has 14 amino acids. V lost 0 bases to trimming and J lost 0 bases, with 3 bases between them. CDR3 bases: TGTGCCTGGAGTGTCGACTCTGGGGCCAACGTCCTGACTTTC. Encoded protein: CAWSVDSGANVLTF.

V is TRBV30 and J is TRBJ2-7; 9 bases map to TRBD1. CDR3 size: 17 residues. J was trimmed by 1 base and V by 1 base; bases with no gene match: 11. Germline V gene data show CDR1 as GTSNPN and CDR2 as SVGIG (reference sequence). The CDR3 DNA reads TGTGCCTGGAGTGGGGGTCGACTGGGACAGGGATCCTACGAGCAGTACTTC. It yields the protein CAWSGGRLGQGSYEQYF.

The chain recombines TRBV7-9 with TRBJ1-1; maybe TRBD1 (6 bases). This CDR3 comprises 15 residues. Trimming shortened V by 3 bases and J by 0 bases, and 11 bases separated the two germline ends. The V gene's germline CDR1 is SEHNR and CDR2 FQNEAQ (reference sequence). The CDR3 here is CASSLDSDMNTEAFF. CDR3 coding DNA: TGTGCCAGCAGCTTGGACAGTGATATGAACACTGAAGCTTTCTTT. Drawing the rest from reference TRBV7-9 and TRBJ1-1, the complete variable domain is DTGVSQNPRHKITKRGQNVTFRCDPISEHNRLYWYRQTLGQGPEFLTYFQNEAQLEKSRLLSDRFSAERPKGSFSTLEIQRTEQGDSAMYLCASSLDSDMNTEAFFGQGTRLTVV.

The genes are TRBV28 and TRBJ2-7, with D perhaps given as TRBD1 or TRBD2 (6 bases each). Germline CDR1 MDHEN, CDR2 SYDVKM. The V gene lost 10 bases and the J gene lost 4 bases, with 26 bases spanning the gap. This CDR3 comprises 16 residues. CDR3 loop: CATINRRLRGQYEQYF. The CDR3 coding sequence is TGTGCCACCATTAACCGCCGGTTGCGGGGACAATACGAGCAGTACTTC.

The V call is TRBV5-1, the J call TRBJ2-5; TRBD2 agrees at 9 bases. Germline trimming cut 1 base from V and 5 bases from J; bases unmatched to any gene: 6. The CDR3 extends over 15 amino acids. The germline V gene has CDR1 SGHRS and CDR2 YFSETQ. DNA for the CDR3: TGCGCCAGCAGCTTGTTAGCGGGAGAAGGTGAGACCCAGTACTTC. It codes for CASSLLAGEGETQYF.

The rearrangement joins TRBV29-1 to TRBJ1-1; 10 nucleotides align to TRBD1. This CDR3 has 13 amino acids. Germline lookup yields CDR1 SQVTM and CDR2 ANQGSEA. Trimming removed 7 bases from V and 3 bases from J; junction bases left unmatched: 5. CDR3 nucleotide sequence: TGCAGCGCCAGGGACAGGGGATACACTGAAGCTTTCTTT. Encoded protein: CSARDRGYTEAFF.

The CDR3 sequence is CASSSTNGDGELFF. The CDR3 nucleotides are TGTGCCAGTAGTAGCACTAACGGGGACGGGGAGCTGTTTTTT. The chain combines TRBV19 with TRBJ2-2, with a possible D match to TRBD2 (5 bases). The CDR3 runs 14 residues. The V end was cut by 4 bases, the J end by 7 bases, with 13 bases between. Germline CDR1 and CDR2: LNHDA and SQIVND (reference sequence).

The V call is TRBV7-3, the J call TRBJ2-1, with 7 nucleotides matching TRBD2. The germline CDR1 and CDR2 sequences are SGHTA and FQGTGA. This CDR3 comprises 14 residues. Trimming cost V 5 bases and J 3 bases; bases outside gene matches: 4. The CDR3 region is CASSPGGSYNEQFF. As DNA, the CDR3 is TGTGCCAGCAGCCCCGGCGGGAGCTACAATGAGCAGTTCTTC.

The chain employs TRBV15 and TRBJ2-7, with D perhaps TRBD1 or TRBD2 (5 bases each). Trimming left V 1 base short and J 3 bases short, with 13 bases between. In germline, CDR1 is LNHNV, CDR2 YYDKDF (reference sequence). The CDR3 extends over 15 amino acids. The CDR3 DNA is TGTGCCACCAGCAGAGGTACGTTGGGGGTCTACGAGCAGTACTTC. This sequence encodes CATSRGTLGVYEQYF.

The chain is built from TRBV18 and TRBJ1-1; possibly TRBD1 for D (6 bases). This CDR3 has 13 amino acids. V dropped 5 bases and J dropped 4 bases, with 11 bases sitting between them. The germline gives CDR1 KGHSH, CDR2 LQKENI. The CDR3 DNA is TGTGCCAGCTCAGCAGGGGAAGGCACTGAAGCTTTCTTT. It encodes CASSAGEGTEAFF.

The chain links TRBV21-1 to TRBJ1-5. TRBV21-1 is assigned pseudogene status. The CDR3 is 19 residues long. CDR3 bases: TGTGCCAGCAGCCAAAACCGGGTATCGGGGCTTATCGTAAATCAGCCCCAGCATTTT. Protein: CASSQNRVSGLIVNQPQHF.

A few counts support this clone. The chain is built from TRBV12-5 and TRBJ2-1; 12 bases are a match to TRBD1. The CDR3 is 19 amino acids. With V trimmed by 6 bases and J by 4 bases, 16 bases remained unmatched. Germline V gene lookup returns CDR1 LGHNT and CDR2 FRNRAP. CDR3 coding DNA: TGTGCTAGTGGCCCCCGAGGGACAGGGGGCGAGGTGGGATACAATGAGCAGTTCTTC. It codes for CASGPRGTGGEVGYNEQFF.